The 3 T cell receptor beta chains below were found in one sample sequenced in a study of Graves' ophthalmopathy and Graves' hyperthyroidism. RNA transcripts were the template, and TCR beta CDR3 regions were amplified from them. HTBI-primed RT-PCR formed the first round, and a multiplex PCR formed the second. TCRdb recomputed calls from the multiplex PCR reads with MiXCR, one row per CDR3 protein. The repertoire includes over 200,000 distinct CDR3 sequences, about 32% of them detected once, and approximately 8.2% sits in the top ten. The sample was peripheral blood. These receptors originate from a man aged 45-65 years with Graves' ophthalmopathy.

This clonotype came up many times. J is TRBJ1-5 and V is TRBV10-1; D is uncertain. The V end lost 8 bases, the J end lost 11 bases, and 10 bases lay between the germline ends. CDR3 length equals 10 residues. Germline CDR1 is WNHNN and CDR2 is SYGVQD (reference sequence). CDR3 bases: TGCGCCAGCCCACCGGAGGCCCAGCATTTT. Translated, it gives CASPPEAQHF.

This clonotype was recorded at least ten times. The chain has TRBV20-1 and TRBJ1-2; 11 positions agree with TRBD1. J lost 4 bases, V lost 3 bases, and 7 bases had no gene match. The length of the CDR3 is 15 residues. Germline V gene sequence: CDR1 DFQATT, CDR2 SNEGSKA (reference sequence). The CDR3 loop is CSASEDRGRIYGYTF. DNA of the CDR3: TGCAGTGCTAGTGAGGACAGGGGGCGCATCTATGGCTACACCTTC.

This rearrangement joins TRBV15 to TRBJ2-2, with D uncertain. The CDR3 spans 12 residues. Trimming pared 10 bases from V and 3 bases from J, leaving 9 bases between. Germline CDR1 is LNHNV and CDR2 is YYDKDF (reference sequence). The CDR3 region has the DNA TGTGCCAGCAGTAAACACACCGGGGAGCTGTTTTTT. Protein: CASSKHTGELFF.